This TCR beta chain came from a study of T cell responses to AZD1222 COVID-19 vaccine. General observations from the study: Only 5 to 7 AZD1222 recipients were seropositive at baseline. White British ancestry dominated among donors, who included more females, and clonal diversity was possibly underestimated.

Method: immunoSEQ multiplex PCR; TCRdb's copy keeps in-frame clones and lacks some. The table shows roughly 120,000 clones, with approximately 85% occurring only once. Notes on this clone: Its antigen is still unknown.

Germline V gene sequence: CDR1 SGHRS, CDR2 YFSETQ. The V and J ends lost 4 bases and 3 bases respectively, with 12 bases between them. CDR3 length equals 14 residues. V usage is TRBV5-1 and J usage is TRBJ2-3, with D perhaps matching TRBD1 (5 bases). The sequencing used peripheral blood, collected on day 0 of MenACWY control vaccination. This receptor was identified in an adult in good health. The CDR3 DNA reads TGCGCCAGCAGCCCTTCCGCAGGGACAGATACGCAGTATTTT. Residues: CASSPSAGTDTQYF. Complete variable domain (other parts from reference TRBV5-1 and TRBJ2-3): KAGVTQTPRYLIKTRGQQVTLSCSPISGHRSVSWYQQTPGQGLQFLFEYFSETQRNKGNFPGRFSGRQFSNSRSEMNVSTLELGDSALYLCASSPSAGTDTQYFGPGTRLTVL.